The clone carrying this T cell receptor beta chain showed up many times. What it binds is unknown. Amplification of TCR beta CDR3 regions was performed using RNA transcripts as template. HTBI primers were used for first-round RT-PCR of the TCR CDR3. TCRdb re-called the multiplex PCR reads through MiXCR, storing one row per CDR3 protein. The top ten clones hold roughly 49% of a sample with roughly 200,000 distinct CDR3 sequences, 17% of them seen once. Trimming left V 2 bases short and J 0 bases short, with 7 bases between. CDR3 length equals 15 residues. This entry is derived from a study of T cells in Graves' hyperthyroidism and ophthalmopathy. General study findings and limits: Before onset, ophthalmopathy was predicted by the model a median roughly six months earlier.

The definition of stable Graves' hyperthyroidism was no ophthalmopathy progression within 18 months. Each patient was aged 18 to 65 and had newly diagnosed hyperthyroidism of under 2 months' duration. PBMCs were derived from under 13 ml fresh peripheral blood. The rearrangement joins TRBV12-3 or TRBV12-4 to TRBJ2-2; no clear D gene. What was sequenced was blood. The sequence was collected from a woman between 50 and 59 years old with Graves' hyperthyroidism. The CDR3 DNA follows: TGTGCCAGCAGTTTAAGTCCCACGAACACCGGGGAGCTGTTTTTT. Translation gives CASSLSPTNTGELFF.